This T cell receptor (beta chain) was captured by sequencing in a study of CD8+ T cells in alopecia areata. Study-level background: Oral tofacitinib, 5 to 10 mg twice daily, was given in an open-label trial. The study, taken as a whole, reports: During tofacitinib treatment, many expanded lesional clones remained in scalp and blood. Scalp clonality and expanded CD8+ clones among the top 100 were significantly decreased by tofacitinib.

Treatment specified: oral pan-JAK inhibitor, 5-10 mg twice daily. The study team obtained lesional scalp punch biopsies and peripheral blood from alopecia areata patients. Notes on this clone: The antigen remains undetermined.

Sequencing relied on a cDNA template that was reverse transcribed from extracted RNA. TCRdb's copy holds only in-frame clones and misses some; the assay was immunoSEQ multiplex PCR. The table lists about 210,000 clones, less than 45% of them singletons. This TCR derives from a human donor with alopecia areata. The specimen comprised CD4+ T cells sorted from blood, sampled at approximately week 36, from a patient treated with tofacitinib.

The CDR3 sequence: CASSQVGTSYGYTF. In nucleotides, the CDR3 is TGTGCCAGCAGCCAAGTGGGGACATCTTATGGCTACACCTTC. V gene TRBV14 combines with J gene TRBJ1-2; the D gene is possibly TRBD1 (6 bases). The germline gives CDR1 SGHDN, CDR2 FVKESK. Trimming removed 1 base from V and 5 bases from J, with 11 bases in between. CDR3 length: 14 residues.